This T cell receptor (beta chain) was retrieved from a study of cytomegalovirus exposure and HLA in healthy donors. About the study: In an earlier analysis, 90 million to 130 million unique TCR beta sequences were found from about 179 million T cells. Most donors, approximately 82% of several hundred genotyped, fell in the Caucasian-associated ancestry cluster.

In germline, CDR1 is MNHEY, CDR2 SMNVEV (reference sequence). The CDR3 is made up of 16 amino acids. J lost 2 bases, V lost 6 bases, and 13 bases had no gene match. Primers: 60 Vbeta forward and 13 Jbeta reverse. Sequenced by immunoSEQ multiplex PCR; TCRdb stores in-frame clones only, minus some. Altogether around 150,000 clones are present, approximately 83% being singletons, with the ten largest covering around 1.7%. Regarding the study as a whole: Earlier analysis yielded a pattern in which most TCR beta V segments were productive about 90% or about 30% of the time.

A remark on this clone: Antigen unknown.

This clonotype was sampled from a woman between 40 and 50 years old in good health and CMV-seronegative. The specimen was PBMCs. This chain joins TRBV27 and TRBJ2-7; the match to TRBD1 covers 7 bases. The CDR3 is CASSYSLGQRAYEQYF. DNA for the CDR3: TGTGCCAGCAGCTACTCCCTGGGACAGAGGGCCTACGAGCAGTACTTC.